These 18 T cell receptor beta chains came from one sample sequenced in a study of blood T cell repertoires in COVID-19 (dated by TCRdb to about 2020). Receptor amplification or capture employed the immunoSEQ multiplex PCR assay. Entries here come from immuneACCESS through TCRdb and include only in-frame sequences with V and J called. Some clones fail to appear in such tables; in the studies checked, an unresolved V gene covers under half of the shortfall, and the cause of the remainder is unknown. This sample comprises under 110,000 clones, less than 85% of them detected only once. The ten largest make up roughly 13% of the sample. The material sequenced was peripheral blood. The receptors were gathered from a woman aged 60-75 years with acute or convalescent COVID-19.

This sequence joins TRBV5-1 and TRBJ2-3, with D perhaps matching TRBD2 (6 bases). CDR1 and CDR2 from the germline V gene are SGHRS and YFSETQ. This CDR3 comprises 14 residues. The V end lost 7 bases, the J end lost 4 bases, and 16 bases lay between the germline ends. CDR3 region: CASSPSGPSDTQYF. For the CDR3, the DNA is TGCGCCAGCTCCCCCAGCGGGCCGTCAGATACGCAGTATTTT.

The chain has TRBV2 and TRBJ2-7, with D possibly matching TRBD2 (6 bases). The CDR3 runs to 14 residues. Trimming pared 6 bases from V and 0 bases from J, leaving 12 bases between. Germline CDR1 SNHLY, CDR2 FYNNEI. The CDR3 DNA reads TGTGCCAGCAGACGGGACTTTACCTCCTACGAGCAGTACTTC. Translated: CASRRDFTSYEQYF.

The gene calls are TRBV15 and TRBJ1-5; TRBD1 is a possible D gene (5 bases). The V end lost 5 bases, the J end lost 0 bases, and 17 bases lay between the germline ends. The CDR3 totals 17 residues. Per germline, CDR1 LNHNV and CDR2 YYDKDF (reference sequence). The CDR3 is CATSVGHRVYSNQPQHF. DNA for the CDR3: TGTGCCACCAGCGTGGGGCACAGAGTCTATAGCAATCAGCCCCAGCATTTT.

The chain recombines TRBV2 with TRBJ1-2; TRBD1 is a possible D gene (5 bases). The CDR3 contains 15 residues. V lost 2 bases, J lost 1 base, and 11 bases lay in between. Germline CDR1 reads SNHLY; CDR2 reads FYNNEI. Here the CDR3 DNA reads TGTGCCAGCAGTGAAATGGGGGGGGTTAACTATGGCTACACCTTC. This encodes CASSEMGGVNYGYTF.

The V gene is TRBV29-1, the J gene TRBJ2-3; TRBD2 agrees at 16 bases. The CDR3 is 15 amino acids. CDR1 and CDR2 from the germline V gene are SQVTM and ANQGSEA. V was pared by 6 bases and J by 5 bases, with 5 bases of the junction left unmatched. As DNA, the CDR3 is TGCAGCGTCGGGACTAGCGGGAGGGGAGGAGATACGCAGTATTTT. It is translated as CSVGTSGRGGDTQYF.

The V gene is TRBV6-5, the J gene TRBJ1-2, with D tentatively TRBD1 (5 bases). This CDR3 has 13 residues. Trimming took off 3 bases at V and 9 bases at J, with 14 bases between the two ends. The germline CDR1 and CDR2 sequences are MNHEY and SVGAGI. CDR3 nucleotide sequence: TGTGCCAGCAGTTATGGGAGGGGTTACCGCTACACCTTC. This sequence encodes CASSYGRGYRYTF.

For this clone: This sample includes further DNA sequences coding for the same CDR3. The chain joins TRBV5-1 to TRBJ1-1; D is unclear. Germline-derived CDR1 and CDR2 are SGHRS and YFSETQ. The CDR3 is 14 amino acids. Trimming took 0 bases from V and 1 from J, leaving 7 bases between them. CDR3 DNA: TGCGCCAGCAGCTTGGGTCCGGGGAACACTGAAGCTTTCTTT. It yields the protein CASSLGPGNTEAFF.

The CDR3 loop is CSGGGVNTEAFF. The CDR3 nucleotides read TGCAGCGGAGGCGGAGTGAACACTGAAGCTTTCTTT. The genes are TRBV29-1 and TRBJ1-1; D gene ambiguous. Germline loops: CDR1 SQVTM, CDR2 ANQGSEA. The CDR3 spans 12 residues. V was trimmed by 7 bases and J by 0 bases, leaving 9 bases between them.

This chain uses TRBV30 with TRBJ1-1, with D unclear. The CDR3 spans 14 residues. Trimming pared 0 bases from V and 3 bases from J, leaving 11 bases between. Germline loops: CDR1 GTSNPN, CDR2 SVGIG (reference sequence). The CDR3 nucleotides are TGTGCCTGGAGTGTACTTCGAACAGACACTGAAGCTTTCTTT. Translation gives CAWSVLRTDTEAFF.

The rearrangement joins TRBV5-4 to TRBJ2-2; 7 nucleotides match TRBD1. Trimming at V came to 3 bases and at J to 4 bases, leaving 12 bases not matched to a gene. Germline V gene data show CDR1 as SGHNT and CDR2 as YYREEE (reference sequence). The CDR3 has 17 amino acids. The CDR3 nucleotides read TGTGCCAGCAGCTCCGCTCCAGACAGGGCGAGCACCGGGGAGCTGTTTTTT. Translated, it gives CASSSAPDRASTGELFF.

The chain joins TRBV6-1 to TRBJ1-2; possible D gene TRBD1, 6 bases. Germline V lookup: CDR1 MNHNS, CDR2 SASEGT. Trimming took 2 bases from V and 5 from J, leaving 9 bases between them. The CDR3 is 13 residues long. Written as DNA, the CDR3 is TGTGCCAGCAGTGAAAGGGACAATTATGGCTACACCTTC. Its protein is CASSERDNYGYTF.

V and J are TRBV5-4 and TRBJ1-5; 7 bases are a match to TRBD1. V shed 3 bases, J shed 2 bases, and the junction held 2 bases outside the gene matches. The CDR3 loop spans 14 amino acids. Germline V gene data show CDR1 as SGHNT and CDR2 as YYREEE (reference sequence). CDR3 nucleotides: TGTGCCAGCAGCTACGGGACAGGCAATCAGCCCCAGCATTTT. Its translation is CASSYGTGNQPQHF.

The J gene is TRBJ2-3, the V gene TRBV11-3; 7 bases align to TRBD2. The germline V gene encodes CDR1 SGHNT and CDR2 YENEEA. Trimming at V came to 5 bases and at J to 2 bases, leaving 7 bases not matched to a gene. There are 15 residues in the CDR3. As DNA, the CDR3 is TGTGCCAGCAGCGAGCGGGGAAAAGTCACAGATACGCAGTATTTT. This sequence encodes CASSERGKVTDTQYF.

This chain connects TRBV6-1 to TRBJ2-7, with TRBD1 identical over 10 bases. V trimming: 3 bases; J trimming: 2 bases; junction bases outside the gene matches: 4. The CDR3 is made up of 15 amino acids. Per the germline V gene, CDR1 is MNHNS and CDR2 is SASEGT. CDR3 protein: CASSEWGTGAYEQYF. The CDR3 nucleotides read TGTGCCAGCAGTGAGTGGGGGACAGGGGCCTACGAGCAGTACTTC.

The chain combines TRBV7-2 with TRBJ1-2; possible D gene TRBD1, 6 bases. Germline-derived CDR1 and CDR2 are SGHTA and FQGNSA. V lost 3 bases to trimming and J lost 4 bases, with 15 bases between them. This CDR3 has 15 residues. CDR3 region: CASSLGGGDFYGYTF. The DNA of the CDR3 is TGTGCCAGCAGCTTGGGAGGGGGGGATTTCTATGGCTACACCTTC.

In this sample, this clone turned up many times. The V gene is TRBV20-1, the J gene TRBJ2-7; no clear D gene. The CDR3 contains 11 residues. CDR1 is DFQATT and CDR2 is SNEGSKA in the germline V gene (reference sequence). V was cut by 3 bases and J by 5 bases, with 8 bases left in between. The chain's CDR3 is CSASPQDEQYF. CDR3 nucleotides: TGCAGTGCTAGCCCCCAGGACGAGCAGTACTTC.

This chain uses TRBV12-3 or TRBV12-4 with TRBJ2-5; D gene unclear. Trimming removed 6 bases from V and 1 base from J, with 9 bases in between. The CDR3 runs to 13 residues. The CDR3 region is CASSLISQETQYF. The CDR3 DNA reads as TGTGCCAGCAGCCTAATATCCCAAGAGACCCAGTACTTC.

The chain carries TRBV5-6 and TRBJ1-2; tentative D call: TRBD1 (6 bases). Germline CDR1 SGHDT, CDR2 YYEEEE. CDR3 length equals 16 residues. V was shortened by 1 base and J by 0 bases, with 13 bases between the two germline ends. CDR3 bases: TGTGCCAGCAGCTTGAGGCAGGGGAGGGCTAACTATGGCTACACCTTC. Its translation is CASSLRQGRANYGYTF.